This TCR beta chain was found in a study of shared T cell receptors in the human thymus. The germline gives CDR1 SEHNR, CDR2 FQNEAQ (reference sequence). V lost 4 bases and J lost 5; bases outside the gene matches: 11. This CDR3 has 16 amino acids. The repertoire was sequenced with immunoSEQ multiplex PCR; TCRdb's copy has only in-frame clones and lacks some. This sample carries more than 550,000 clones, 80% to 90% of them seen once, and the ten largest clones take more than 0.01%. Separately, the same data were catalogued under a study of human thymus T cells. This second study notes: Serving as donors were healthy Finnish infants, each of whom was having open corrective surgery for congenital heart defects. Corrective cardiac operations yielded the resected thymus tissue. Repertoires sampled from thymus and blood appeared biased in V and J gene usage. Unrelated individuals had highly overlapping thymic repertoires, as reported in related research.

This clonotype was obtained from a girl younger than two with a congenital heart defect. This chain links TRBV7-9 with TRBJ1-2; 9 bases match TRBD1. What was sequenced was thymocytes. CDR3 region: CASSSYGQGIIYGYTF. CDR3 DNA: TGTGCCAGCAGCTCGTATGGACAGGGGATCATATATGGCTACACCTTC.